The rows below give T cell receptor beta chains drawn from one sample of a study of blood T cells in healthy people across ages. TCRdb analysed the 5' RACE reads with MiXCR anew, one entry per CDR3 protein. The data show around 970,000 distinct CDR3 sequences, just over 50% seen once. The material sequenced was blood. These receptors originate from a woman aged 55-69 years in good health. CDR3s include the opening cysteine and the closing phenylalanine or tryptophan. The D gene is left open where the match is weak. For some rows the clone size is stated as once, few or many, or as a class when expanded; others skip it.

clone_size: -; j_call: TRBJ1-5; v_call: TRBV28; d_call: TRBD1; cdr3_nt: TGTGCCAGCAGTTTATATTCCCCGGTGGCGGCGCAGGGGGGTCGGCCCCAGCATTTT; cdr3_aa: CASSLYSPVAAQGGRPQHF
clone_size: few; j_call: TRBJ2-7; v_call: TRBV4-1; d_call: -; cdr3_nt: TGCGCCAGCAGCCAAGCACTAATAGTTGGCGAGCAGTACTTC; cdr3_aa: CASSQALIVGEQYF
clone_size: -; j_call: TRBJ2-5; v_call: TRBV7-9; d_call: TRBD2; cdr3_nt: TGTGCCAGCAGCCAGCCGGGGGGGGCCAGACTAGCACCCTTCCAAGAGACCCAGTACTTC; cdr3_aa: CASSQPGGARLAPFQETQYF
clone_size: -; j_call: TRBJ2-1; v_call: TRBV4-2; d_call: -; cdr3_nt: TGTGCCAGCAGCCAGACGGAAGGAAATGAGCAGTTCTTC; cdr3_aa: CASSQTEGNEQFF
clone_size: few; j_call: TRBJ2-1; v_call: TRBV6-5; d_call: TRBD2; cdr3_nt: TGTGCCAGCAGTTGGGACTATTCCCCGGATTCGGAGCAGTTCTTC; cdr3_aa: CASSWDYSPDSEQFF
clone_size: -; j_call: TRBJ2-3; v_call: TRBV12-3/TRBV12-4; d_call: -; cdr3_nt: TGTGCCAGCAGTTTATTCGGGGACCAGGGGGATACGCAGTATTTT; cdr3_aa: CASSLFGDQGDTQYF
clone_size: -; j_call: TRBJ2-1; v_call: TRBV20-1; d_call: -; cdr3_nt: TGCAGTGCTAGAGCGCCTAGCTCCTACAATGAGCAGTTCTTC; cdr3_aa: CSARAPSSYNEQFF
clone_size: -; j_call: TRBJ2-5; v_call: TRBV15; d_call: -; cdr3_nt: TGTGCCACCAGCCTGGGCAACCAAGAGACCCAGTACTTC; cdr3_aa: CATSLGNQETQYF
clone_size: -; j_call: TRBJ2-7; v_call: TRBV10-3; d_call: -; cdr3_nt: TGTGCCATCAGTGACCCCCGGGGACCGACCTACGAGCAGTACTTC; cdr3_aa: CAISDPRGPTYEQYF
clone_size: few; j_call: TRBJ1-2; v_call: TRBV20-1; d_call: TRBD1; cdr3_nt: TGCAGTGCTACGGGGCAGGGGGCGCTGAGAACCTATGGCTACACCTTC; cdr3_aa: CSATGQGALRTYGYTF
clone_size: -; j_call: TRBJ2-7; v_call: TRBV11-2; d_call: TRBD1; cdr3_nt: TGTGCCAGCAGCTCACGACAGGGATCGGGCGAGCAGTACTTC; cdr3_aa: CASSSRQGSGEQYF
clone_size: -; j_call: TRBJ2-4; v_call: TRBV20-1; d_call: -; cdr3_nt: TGCAGTGCTAGGGCCGGGGCGGATCTAGCCAAAAACATTCAGTACTTC; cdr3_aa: CSARAGADLAKNIQYF
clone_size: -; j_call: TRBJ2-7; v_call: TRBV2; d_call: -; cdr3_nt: TGTGCCAGCATATCCGGTGTCGGGGTGATATCACCCTACGAGCAGTACTTC; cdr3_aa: CASISGVGVISPYEQYF
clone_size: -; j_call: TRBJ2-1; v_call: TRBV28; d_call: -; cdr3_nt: TGTGCCAGCAGTAAGGGTCCTAGCTCCTACAATGAGCAGTTCTTC; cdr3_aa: CASSKGPSSYNEQFF
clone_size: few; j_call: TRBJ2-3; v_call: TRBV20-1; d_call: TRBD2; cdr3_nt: TGCAGTGCAAACCTAGCGGGAGGGCCTTTTGGAGATACGCAGTATTTT; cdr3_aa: CSANLAGGPFGDTQYF
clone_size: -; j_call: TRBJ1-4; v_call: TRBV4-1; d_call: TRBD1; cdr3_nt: TGCGCCAGCAGCATATCGACAGGGGGCTCAGAGGATGAAAAACTGTTTTTT; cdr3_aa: CASSISTGGSEDEKLFF
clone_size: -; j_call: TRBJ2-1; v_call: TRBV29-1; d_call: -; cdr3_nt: TGCAGCGTTGATTGGTATTCCAGAAACAATGAGCAGTTCTTC; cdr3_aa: CSVDWYSRNNEQFF
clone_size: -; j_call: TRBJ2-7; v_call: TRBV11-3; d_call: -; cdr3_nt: TGTGCCAGCAGCTTCAGAACAGGGAACTACGAGCAGTACTTC; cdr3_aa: CASSFRTGNYEQYF
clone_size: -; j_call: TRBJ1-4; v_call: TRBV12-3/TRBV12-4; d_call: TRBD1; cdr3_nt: TGTGCCAGCAGTCCCCGCACAGGGGTGTATGAAAAACTGTTTTTT; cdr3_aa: CASSPRTGVYEKLFF
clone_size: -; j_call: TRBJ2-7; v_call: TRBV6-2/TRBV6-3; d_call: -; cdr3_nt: TGTGCCAGCAGTTACGTGGGAGTCTACGAGCAGTACTTC; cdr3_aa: CASSYVGVYEQYF
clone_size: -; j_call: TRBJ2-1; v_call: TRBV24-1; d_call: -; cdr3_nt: TGTGCCACCAGTGATTTGCCCGGCCAATCTTCCTACAATGAGCAGTTCTTC; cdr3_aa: CATSDLPGQSSYNEQFF
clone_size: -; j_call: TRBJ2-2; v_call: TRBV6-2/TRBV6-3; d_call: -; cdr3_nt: TGTGCCAGCGTCCTGCAGAACACCGGGGAGCTGTTTTTT; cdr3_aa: CASVLQNTGELFF
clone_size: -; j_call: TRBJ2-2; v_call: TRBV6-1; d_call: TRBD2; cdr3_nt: TGTGCCAGCAGTGTGACCGGGACTAGTCCCAGCGGGGAGCTGTTTTTT; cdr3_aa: CASSVTGTSPSGELFF
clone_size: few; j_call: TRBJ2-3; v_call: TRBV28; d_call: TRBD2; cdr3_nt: TGTGCCAGCAGTTCCAGCGGGAGGGGAGGCACAGATACGCAGTATTTT; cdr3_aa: CASSSSGRGGTDTQYF
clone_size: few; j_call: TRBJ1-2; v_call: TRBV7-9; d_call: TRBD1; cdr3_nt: TGTGCCAGCAGCTACGGGACAGGGGGCGGTGGCTACACCTTC; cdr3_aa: CASSYGTGGGGYTF
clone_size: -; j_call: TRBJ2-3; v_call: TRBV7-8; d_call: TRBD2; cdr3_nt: TGTGCCAGCAGCCCAAGACTAGCGGGCAACACAGATACGCAGTATTTT; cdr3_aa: CASSPRLAGNTDTQYF
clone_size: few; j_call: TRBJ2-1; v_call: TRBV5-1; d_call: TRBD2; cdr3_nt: TGCGCCAGCAGCTCACCGGGACTAACCTCCTACAATGAGCAGTTCTTC; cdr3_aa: CASSSPGLTSYNEQFF
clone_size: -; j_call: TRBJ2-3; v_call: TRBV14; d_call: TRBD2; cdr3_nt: TGTGCCAGCAGCCCGGGACTAGCGTTCACAGATACGCAGTATTTT; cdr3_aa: CASSPGLAFTDTQYF
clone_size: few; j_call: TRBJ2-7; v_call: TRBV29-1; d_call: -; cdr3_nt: TGCAGCGTTGGGATAGCGGCCCGCTACGAGCAGTACTTC; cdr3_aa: CSVGIAARYEQYF
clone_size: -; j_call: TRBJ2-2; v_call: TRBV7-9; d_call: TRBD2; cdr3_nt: TGTGCCAGCAGCACCCTCCCTAGCGGGAGGGCCTCCGGGGAGCTGTTTTTT; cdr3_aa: CASSTLPSGRASGELFF
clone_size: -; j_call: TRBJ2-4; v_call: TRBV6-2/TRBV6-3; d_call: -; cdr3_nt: TGTGCCAGCAGGGAGGGGGGGGCCAAAAACATTCAGTACTTC; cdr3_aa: CASREGGAKNIQYF
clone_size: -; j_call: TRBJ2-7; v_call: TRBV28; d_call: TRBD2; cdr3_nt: TGTGCCACATCCCTGGCGGCTAGCGGGAGTCGCGAGCAGTACTTC; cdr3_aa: CATSLAASGSREQYF
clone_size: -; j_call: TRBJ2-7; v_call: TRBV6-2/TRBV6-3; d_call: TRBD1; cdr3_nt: TGTGCCAGCACCCGACAGGGTTCGGGCGAGCAGTACTTC; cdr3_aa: CASTRQGSGEQYF
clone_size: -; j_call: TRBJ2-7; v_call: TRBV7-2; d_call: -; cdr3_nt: TGTGCCAGCGGCTTAGCGCTGGGCAAACAAGAGGCCCAGTACTTC; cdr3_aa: CASGLALGKQEAQYF
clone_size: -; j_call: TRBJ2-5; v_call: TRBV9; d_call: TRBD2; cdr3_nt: TGTGCCAGCAGCCCAAAGGGGACTAGCGGGAGAAGGGGGCAAGAGACCCAGTACTTC; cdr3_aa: CASSPKGTSGRRGQETQYF
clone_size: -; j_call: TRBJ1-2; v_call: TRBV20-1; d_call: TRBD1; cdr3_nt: TGCAGTGCTAGATCGTGGACAGGCTTCTATGGCTACACCTTC; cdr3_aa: CSARSWTGFYGYTF
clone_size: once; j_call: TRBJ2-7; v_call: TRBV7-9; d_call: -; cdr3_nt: TGTGCCAGCAGCTTAATGGCGGGATACAATGAGCAGTACTTC; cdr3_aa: CASSLMAGYNEQYF
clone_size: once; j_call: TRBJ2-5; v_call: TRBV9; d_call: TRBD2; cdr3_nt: TGTGCCAGCTCAACTCACCCCCTATCGCTAGCGGGAGGCGGCAATGAGCAGTACTTC; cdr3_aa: CASSTHPLSLAGGGNEQYF
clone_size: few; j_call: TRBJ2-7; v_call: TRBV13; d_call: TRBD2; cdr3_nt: TGTGCCAGCAGCTTAAGCCTAGCGGTATCGGGGGAGCAGTACTTC; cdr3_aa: CASSLSLAVSGEQYF
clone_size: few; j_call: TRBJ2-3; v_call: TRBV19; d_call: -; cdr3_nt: TGTGCCAGTAGTATGGGCTGGGGCCTCACAGATACGCAGTATTTT; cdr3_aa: CASSMGWGLTDTQYF
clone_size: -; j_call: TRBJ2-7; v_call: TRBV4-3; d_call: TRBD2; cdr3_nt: TGCGCCAGCAGCCAAGATTGGATGCGGGAGGGATCCTACGAGCAGTACTTC; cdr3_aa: CASSQDWMREGSYEQYF
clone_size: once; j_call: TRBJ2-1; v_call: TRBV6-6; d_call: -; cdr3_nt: TGTGCCAGCAGTTACTCGATTGGCTTGTACAATGAGCAGTTCTTC; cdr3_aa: CASSYSIGLYNEQFF
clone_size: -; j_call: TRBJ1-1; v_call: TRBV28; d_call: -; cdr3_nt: TGTGCCAGCAGGCTGACGACAGTCAACATGAACACTGAAGCTTTCTTT; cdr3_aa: CASRLTTVNMNTEAFF
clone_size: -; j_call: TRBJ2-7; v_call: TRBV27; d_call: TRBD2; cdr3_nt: TGTGCCAGCAGACTGACTAGCGGGAGAACCGACGAGCAGTACTTC; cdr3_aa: CASRLTSGRTDEQYF
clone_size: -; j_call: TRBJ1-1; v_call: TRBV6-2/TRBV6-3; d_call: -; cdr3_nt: TGTGCCAGCAGTTACCGGTCAGCTGAAGCTTTCTTT; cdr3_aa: CASSYRSAEAFF
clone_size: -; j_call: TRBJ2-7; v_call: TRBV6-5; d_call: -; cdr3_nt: TGTGCCAGCAGTTACCCAAATAGGAACGAGCGGTACTTC; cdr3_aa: CASSYPNRNERYF
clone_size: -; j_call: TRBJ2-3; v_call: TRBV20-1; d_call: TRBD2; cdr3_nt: TGCAGTGCTCAAACCCTAGCGGGAGACACAGATACGCAGTATTTT; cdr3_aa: CSAQTLAGDTDTQYF
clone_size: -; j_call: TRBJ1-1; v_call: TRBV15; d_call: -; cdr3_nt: TGTGCCACCAGGCCGGGTCGGGCGTGGGACACTGAAGCTTTCTTT; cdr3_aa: CATRPGRAWDTEAFF
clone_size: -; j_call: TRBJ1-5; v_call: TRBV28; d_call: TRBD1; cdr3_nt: TGTGCCAGCAATCTTGGACAGGTCAGCAATCAGCCCCAGCATTTT; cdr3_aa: CASNLGQVSNQPQHF
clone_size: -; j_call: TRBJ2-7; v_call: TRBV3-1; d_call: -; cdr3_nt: TGTGCCAGCAGCCAGCAACCGGGACCCTACGAGCAGTACTTC; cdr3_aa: CASSQQPGPYEQYF
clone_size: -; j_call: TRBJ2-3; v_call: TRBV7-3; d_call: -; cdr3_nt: TGTGCCAGCAGCTTAAACCCAGACACAGATACGCAGTATTTT; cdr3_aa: CASSLNPDTDTQYF
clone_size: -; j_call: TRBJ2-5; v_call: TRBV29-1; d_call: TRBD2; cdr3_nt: TGCAGCGTTGTTTTAGGGACTACTCAAGAGACCCAGTACTTC; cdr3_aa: CSVVLGTTQETQYF
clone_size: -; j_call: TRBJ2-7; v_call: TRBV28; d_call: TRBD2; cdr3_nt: TGTGCCAGCAGTCCCCACGGGAGGGAGCAGTACTTC; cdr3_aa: CASSPHGREQYF
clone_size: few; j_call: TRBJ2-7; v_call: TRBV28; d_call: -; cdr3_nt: TGTGCCAGCAGTAAGGGAGGACGATACGAGCAGTACTTC; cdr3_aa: CASSKGGRYEQYF
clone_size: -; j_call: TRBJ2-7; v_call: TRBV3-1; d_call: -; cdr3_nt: TGTGCCAGCAGCCGACAAAGGGACCGACAGTTCCCCTACGAGCAGTACTTC; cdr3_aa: CASSRQRDRQFPYEQYF
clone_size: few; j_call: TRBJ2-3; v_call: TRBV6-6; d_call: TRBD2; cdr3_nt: TGTGCCAGCAGTCGGGGTAGCGGGAGGGAAAATACGCAGTATTTT; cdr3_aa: CASSRGSGRENTQYF
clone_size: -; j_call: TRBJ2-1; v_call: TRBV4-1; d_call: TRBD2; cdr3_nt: TGCGCCAGCAGCCAAACCAGTAGTGGGAGCGGGAGAAAGGATGAGCAGTTCTTC; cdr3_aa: CASSQTSSGSGRKDEQFF